The 5 T cell receptor beta chains below were found in one sample sequenced in a study of blood T cell repertoires in COVID-19. Sequenced by immunoSEQ multiplex PCR; TCRdb stores in-frame clones only, minus some. The profile covers a few hundred thousand clones, with about four fifths appearing a single time and around 3.3% taken by the ten largest. The sample comprised peripheral blood. The receptors shown here come from a woman between 18 and 29 years old with acute or convalescent COVID-19.

This clone was detected only once. The V call is TRBV7-3, the J call TRBJ2-1, with D possibly matching TRBD1 (6 bases). Trimming removed 2 bases from V and 5 bases from J, with 13 bases in between. Germline values: CDR1 SGHTA, CDR2 FQGTGA. This CDR3 spans 15 amino acids. The CDR3 DNA sequence: TGTGCCAGCAGCTTATGGGCAGGGGCCGACAATGAGCAGTTCTTC. Its translation is CASSLWAGADNEQFF. The full variable domain, completed using reference TRBV7-3 and TRBJ2-1, is GAGVSQTPSNKVTEKGKYVELRCDPISGHTALYWYRQSLGQGPEFLIYFQGTGAADDSGLPNDRFFAVRPEGSVSTLKIQRTERGDSAVYLCASSLWAGADNEQFFGPGTRLTVL.

The J gene is TRBJ1-2, the V gene TRBV5-1; 11 bases match TRBD1. This CDR3 contains 16 residues. The ends lost 1 base at V and 7 bases at J; junction bases unmatched: 9. Germline assignment: CDR1 SGHRS and CDR2 YFSETQ. The CDR3 DNA reads as TGCGCCAGCAGCTTGTGGGTAGGACAGGGGGCCGGTGGCTACACCTTC. It codes for CASSLWVGQGAGGYTF.

This chain connects TRBV6-2 or TRBV6-3 to TRBJ2-7; perhaps TRBD2 as D (6 bases). Per germline, CDR1 MNHEY and CDR2 SVGEGT. Deletions cut 2 bases from V and 2 bases from J, with 13 bases between. The CDR3 sequence is 15 residues long. CDR3 sequence reads: CASSYAGRTTYEQYF. CDR3 DNA: TGTGCCAGCAGTTACGCGGGACGCACAACCTACGAGCAGTACTTC.

J is TRBJ2-3 and V is TRBV19, with D tentatively TRBD2 (6 bases). CDR3 size: 14 residues. The V and J ends lost 7 bases and 7 bases respectively, with 18 bases between them. In germline, CDR1 is LNHDA, CDR2 SQIVND (reference sequence). The CDR3 sequence is CASTGGRELNTQYF. CDR3 DNA sequence: TGTGCCAGTACTGGGGGACGGGAGCTAAATACGCAGTATTTT.

The CDR3 loop reads CASSPPGLATTDTQYF. The CDR3 DNA reads TGTGCCAGCTCACCACCGGGACTAGCCACCACAGATACGCAGTATTTT. The rearrangement joins TRBV18 to TRBJ2-3; 9 nucleotides agree with TRBD2. The germline CDR1 and CDR2 sequences are KGHSH and LQKENI. The CDR3 length is 16 residues. The junction had 3 bases not matched to a gene; V was cut back by 0 bases and J by 2 bases.